The sequence of this T cell receptor (beta chain) was determined in a study of graft-versus-host responses after intestinal transplantation. Study information: Each of the recipients got a multivisceral, liver-intestinal, or isolated intestinal transplant. The whole recipient group had anti-thymocyte globulin induction followed by tacrolimus and steroids for two to three years.

Profiled with immunoSEQ multiplex PCR; TCRdb holds only in-frame clones, not every one. The data show about 63,000 clones, 89% seen once. Trimming pared 1 base from V and 5 bases from J, leaving 11 bases between. From germline, CDR1 is SGHTA and CDR2 FQGTGA. The length of the CDR3 is 15 residues. Researchers processed graft tissue to release intraepithelial and lamina propria lymphocytes. The sequences come from ileum tissue, collected 357 days after transplant. This chain connects TRBV7-3 to TRBJ2-2; TRBD2 is a possible D gene (6 bases). The source is a human patient who received an intestinal transplant, so some T cells may come from the graft donor. The DNA of the CDR3 is TGTGCCAGCAGCTTAAGAGCGGGTGGTACCGGGGAGCTGTTTTTT. Residues: CASSLRAGGTGELFF.